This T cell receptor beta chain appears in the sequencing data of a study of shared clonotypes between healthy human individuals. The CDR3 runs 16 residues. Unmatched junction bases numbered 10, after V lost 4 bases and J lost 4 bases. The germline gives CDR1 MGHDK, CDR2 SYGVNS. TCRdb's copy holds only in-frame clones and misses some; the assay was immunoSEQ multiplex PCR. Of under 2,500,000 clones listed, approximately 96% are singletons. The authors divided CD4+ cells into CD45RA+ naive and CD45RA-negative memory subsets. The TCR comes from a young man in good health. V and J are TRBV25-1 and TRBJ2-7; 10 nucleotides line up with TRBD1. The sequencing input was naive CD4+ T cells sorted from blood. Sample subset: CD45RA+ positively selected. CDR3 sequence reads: CASSGPGRQGAYEQYF. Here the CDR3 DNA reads TGTGCCAGCAGTGGCCCTGGGAGACAGGGGGCTTACGAGCAGTACTTC.